Shown below are 29 T cell receptor beta chains from a single sample sequenced in a study of T-cell reconstitution after alpha-beta-depleted transplantation in children. Molecular barcoding with unique molecular identifiers was used for the TCRbeta library. TCRdb re-called the PCR reads with MiXCR, one entry per CDR3 protein. Altogether around 800,000 distinct CDR3 sequences are present, roughly 15% being singletons, with the ten largest covering about 4.6%. The sample here was PBMCs, mostly from graft donor cells, taken 360 days after TCRalphabeta/CD19-depleted stem cell transplant. The receptors were sampled from a male patient under 18 who had a stem cell transplant for acute lymphoblastic leukemia, so the T cells may come from the graft donor.

This clonotype was detected ten times or more. V usage is TRBV5-1 and J usage is TRBJ2-3, with D possibly TRBD1 on 5 matching bases. The germline V and J ends were trimmed by 0 bases and 4 bases, with 9 bases remaining between them. Per germline, CDR1 SGHRS and CDR2 YFSETQ. CDR3 length equals 14 residues. Here the CDR3 DNA reads TGCGCCAGCAGCTTGGACAGGTTGTCAGATACGCAGTATTTT. Its protein is CASSLDRLSDTQYF.

This clonotype was seen ten or more times. This chain connects TRBV9 to TRBJ2-1; TRBD2 matches at 7 bases. V was clipped by 4 bases and J by 2 bases; unmatched bases: 12. Germline CDR1 SGDLS, CDR2 YYNGEE. The CDR3 covers 17 residues. The CDR3 loop reads CASSPPGRTRPYNEQFF. The CDR3 region has the DNA TGTGCCAGCAGCCCCCCTGGGAGGACTAGGCCCTACAATGAGCAGTTCTTC.

V gene TRBV10-3 combines with J gene TRBJ2-3; D not certain. V was trimmed by 5 bases and J by 2 bases, leaving 17 bases between them. CDR1 and CDR2 (germline): ENHRY, SYGVKD. The CDR3 has 16 residues. CDR3 region: CAISPETVFTTDTQYF. CDR3 sequence (DNA): TGTGCCATCAGTCCAGAGACTGTTTTTACCACAGATACGCAGTATTTT.

This clonotype was observed a handful of times. The chain uses TRBV5-1 and TRBJ2-4, with 8 bases matching TRBD1. Per germline, CDR1 SGHRS and CDR2 YFSETQ. V trimming: 0 bases; J trimming: 6 bases; junction bases outside the gene matches: 2. The CDR3 is 14 amino acids. CDR3 amino acids: CASSLGQGRNIQYF. The CDR3 DNA follows: TGCGCCAGCAGCTTGGGACAGGGGAGAAACATTCAGTACTTC.

The chain has TRBV20-1 and TRBJ2-4; a possible D gene is TRBD1 (6 bases). The V gene's germline CDR1 is DFQATT and CDR2 SNEGSKA (reference sequence). The CDR3 extends over 16 amino acids. The V and J ends lost 0 bases and 3 bases respectively, with 15 bases between them. The CDR3 loop reads CSARDPRGPYKNIQYF. For the CDR3, the DNA is TGCAGTGCTAGAGATCCCAGGGGACCCTACAAAAACATTCAGTACTTC.

The chain uses TRBV6-5 and TRBJ1-6; D is unclear. This CDR3 has 12 residues. The V and J ends lost 2 bases and 7 bases respectively, with 3 bases between them. Per the germline V gene, CDR1 is MNHEY and CDR2 is SVGAGI. CDR3 in amino acids: CASSYANSPLHF. CDR3 coding DNA: TGTGCCAGCAGTTACGCGAATTCACCCCTCCACTTT.

This clonotype has just a few counts. In nucleotides, the CDR3 is TGTGCCAGCAGGGCCCGAGAAGGGGCCGCGAACGAGCAGTACTTC. Translation gives CASRAREGAANEQYF. V gene TRBV6-1 combines with J gene TRBJ2-7; TRBD1 might be the D (5 bases). Germline values: CDR1 MNHNS, CDR2 SASEGT. The V end lost 6 bases, the J end lost 5 bases, and 20 bases lay between the germline ends. This CDR3 is 15 amino acids long.

This clonotype was counted only a few times. The V and J genes are TRBV5-1 and TRBJ2-2; 8 nucleotides agree with TRBD2. The CDR3 loop spans 17 amino acids. Germline CDR1 reads SGHRS; CDR2 reads YFSETQ. Trimming took 0 bases from V and 7 from J; bases not matched to a gene: 11. The CDR3 spells CASSLAVAGPLDGELFF. The CDR3 DNA follows: TGCGCCAGCAGCTTGGCGGTAGCGGGGCCGCTCGACGGGGAGCTGTTTTTT.

This clonotype was counted many times. The rearrangement links TRBV5-5 to TRBJ2-7; possible D gene TRBD2, 5 bases. The germline gives CDR1 SGHKS, CDR2 YYEKEE (reference sequence). The CDR3 is made up of 16 amino acids. The ends were cut back, 4 bases at V and 8 bases at J, with 25 bases in the middle. CDR3 DNA sequence: TGTGCCAGCAGCACAAGACTAACTGTCGCTATGGGTAAGCAGTACTTC. This gives the protein CASSTRLTVAMGKQYF.

This chain connects TRBV4-2 to TRBJ2-7; no clear D. V lost 4 bases, J lost 7 bases, and 14 bases lay in between. CDR3 size: 13 residues. Germline-derived CDR1 and CDR2 are LGHNA and YNFKEQ. Here the CDR3 DNA reads TGTGCCAGCAGCCTCCTGGGTACTCGAGAGCAGTACTTC. It is translated as CASSLLGTREQYF.

DNA for the CDR3: TGTGCCAGCAGACCTCCGTCGGGCGATGAGCAGTTCTTC. Residues: CASRPPSGDEQFF. The rearrangement uses TRBV7-2 and TRBJ2-1; D uncertain. CDR3 length: 13 residues. Germline CDR1 and CDR2: SGHTA and FQGNSA. The V end lost 6 bases, the J end lost 8 bases, and 14 bases lay between the germline ends.

This sequence joins TRBV29-1 and TRBJ2-3, with 10 bases that match TRBD2. The CDR3 contains 14 residues. V lost 6 bases to trimming and J lost 2 bases; unmatched junction nucleotides: 5. Per germline, CDR1 SQVTM and CDR2 ANQGSEA. CDR3 nucleotides: TGCAGCGTCGTACTAGCGGGACCCACAGATACGCAGTATTTT. It is translated as CSVVLAGPTDTQYF.

A few counts support this clonotype. The chain combines TRBV29-1 with TRBJ2-2, with 7 bases matching TRBD2. Unmatched junction bases numbered 11, after V lost 5 bases and J lost 8 bases. The CDR3 has 14 residues. The germline CDR1 and CDR2 sequences are SQVTM and ANQGSEA. CDR3 sequence reads: CSVPRDYGVGELFF. DNA of the CDR3: TGCAGCGTTCCTCGGGACTACGGAGTAGGGGAGCTGTTTTTT.

This clonotype has just one count. Mismatch with germline at one junction end may stem from a read error. The chain employs TRBV6-5 and TRBJ2-1; D remains unclear. The CDR3 is 13 residues long. CDR1 MNHEY and CDR2 SVGAGI come from the germline V gene. The CDR3: CASSYAVYNELFF. Here the CDR3 DNA reads TGTGCCAGCAGTTACGCTGTCTACAATGAGCTGTTCTTC.

This clonotype turned up a few times. The V call is TRBV27, the J call TRBJ2-3; D is possibly TRBD1 (5 bases). Germline V CDR1 and CDR2: MNHEY, SMNVEV (reference sequence). This CDR3 has 15 amino acids. The V end lost 3 bases, the J end lost 6 bases, and 16 bases lay between the germline ends. CDR3 residues: CASSLVFSPGDTQYF. CDR3 nucleotides: TGTGCCAGCAGTTTGGTCTTCTCTCCAGGGGATACGCAGTATTTT.

The rearrangement uses TRBV25-1 and TRBJ1-2; unclear D gene. The CDR3 runs to 15 residues. Germline lookup yields CDR1 MGHDK and CDR2 SYGVNS. Trimming removed 1 base from V and 0 bases from J, with 9 bases in between. The CDR3 bases are TGTGCCAGCAGTGAATTTCTGGGAGCTAACTATGGCTACACCTTC. This translates into CASSEFLGANYGYTF.

This clonotype has just a few counts. This rearrangement joins TRBV5-1 to TRBJ1-2; 7 bases align to TRBD1. Trimming took 3 bases from V and 8 from J; bases not matched to a gene: 4. This CDR3 is 12 amino acids long. Looked up from germline, CDR1 is SGHRS and CDR2 is YFSETQ. This CDR3 reads CASSSTGVGYTF. The CDR3 bases are TGCGCCAGCAGCTCAACAGGGGTCGGCTACACCTTC.

This clonotype was detected only a few times. The chain has TRBV4-1 and TRBJ2-5, with a possible D match to TRBD2 (6 bases). Germline CDR1 and CDR2: MGHRA and YSYEKL. This CDR3 comprises 13 residues. The germline V and J ends were trimmed by 3 bases and 4 bases, with 9 bases remaining between them. The CDR3: CASSQLAIETQYF. In nucleotides, the CDR3 is TGCGCCAGCAGCCAGCTAGCGATAGAGACCCAGTACTTC.

The J gene is TRBJ2-1, the V gene TRBV5-1, with D perhaps assigned TRBD1 or TRBD2 (5 bases each). The CDR3 sequence is 14 residues long. Germline values: CDR1 SGHRS, CDR2 YFSETQ. Trimming pared 4 bases from V and 12 bases from J, leaving 20 bases between. The CDR3 nucleotides read TGCGCCAGCAGCCTCGGGACGACCTCAGGGTTGCAGTTCTTC. Protein: CASSLGTTSGLQFF.

The J gene is TRBJ2-3, the V gene TRBV7-2, with 9 positions matching TRBD1. With V trimmed by 6 bases and J by 7 bases, 11 bases remained unmatched. Germline-derived CDR1 and CDR2 are SGHTA and FQGNSA. This CDR3 is 15 amino acids long. In DNA form, the CDR3 reads TGTGCCAGCAGGACGGCCGGGACAGGGTCATATACGCAGTATTTT. This encodes CASRTAGTGSYTQYF.

The table lists this clonotype with a few counts. This chain joins TRBV5-1 and TRBJ1-6; D not resolved. The CDR3 contains 14 residues. Germline V CDR1 and CDR2: SGHRS, YFSETQ. V lost 0 bases and J 2 bases, leaving 3 bases between the germline ends. The CDR3 DNA reads as TGCGCCAGCAGCTTGGTCACCTATAATTCACCCCTCCACTTT. Its protein product is CASSLVTYNSPLHF.

The rearrangement joins TRBV20-1 to TRBJ1-5; 8 positions match TRBD1. The germline V gene has CDR1 DFQATT and CDR2 SNEGSKA (reference sequence). The CDR3 sequence is 15 residues long. CDR3 in amino acids: CIPARTGQGHQPQHF. The CDR3, as DNA: TGCATTCCGGCGCGGACAGGGCAGGGTCATCAGCCCCAGCATTTT.

This chain connects TRBV12-3 or TRBV12-4 to TRBJ2-3; D is unclear. This CDR3 region has 15 residues. The V and J ends lost 6 bases and 1 base respectively, with 14 bases between them. CDR3 nucleotide sequence: TGTGCCAGCAGAAATATCCACGGACGCACAGATACGCAGTATTTT. Encoded protein: CASRNIHGRTDTQYF.

There are a few counts of this clonotype. The V call is TRBV12-3 or TRBV12-4, the J call TRBJ2-5; 7 bases are a match to TRBD1. The CDR3 has 12 amino acids. The V gene end was trimmed by 10 bases and the J gene end by 4 bases; junction bases not matched to a gene: 6. CDR3 amino acids: CATRQGRETQYF. CDR3 in DNA: TGTGCCACCAGACAGGGTCGAGAGACCCAGTACTTC.

In this sample, this clonotype turned up a few times. This sequence joins TRBV5-1 and TRBJ2-7; TRBD2 might be the D (6 bases). Trimming took 5 bases from V and 1 from J, leaving 22 bases between them. CDR3 length: 17 amino acids. The germline CDR1 and CDR2 sequences are SGHRS and YFSETQ. The CDR3 region has the DNA TGCGCCAGCAGTTTCGGGGGAACCATCTACTTATCCTACGAGCAGTACTTC. Its translation: CASSFGGTIYLSYEQYF.

This chain links TRBV5-1 with TRBJ2-3; no firm D call. This CDR3 is built from 13 residues. CDR1 and CDR2 from the germline V gene are SGHRS and YFSETQ. V lost 1 base and J lost 4, with 7 bases in between. The CDR3 here is CASSLYPADTQYF. The DNA for the CDR3 is TGCGCCAGCAGCTTGTATCCCGCAGATACGCAGTATTTT.

The rearrangement links TRBV20-1 to TRBJ2-3; no definite D call. V lost 2 bases, J lost 12 bases, and 9 bases lay in between. CDR1 and CDR2 (germline): DFQATT, SNEGSKA (reference sequence). This CDR3 contains 10 residues. The DNA for the CDR3 is TGCAGTGCTAGACAGAACCTACAGTATTTT. This encodes CSARQNLQYF.

The chain recombines TRBV18 with TRBJ1-5, with D tentatively TRBD1 (6 bases). Germline CDR1 reads KGHSH; CDR2 reads LQKENI. V gave up 3 bases and J gave up 0 bases, with 15 bases separating them. The CDR3 length is 17 residues. CDR3: CASSPRPGQPSNQPQHF. CDR3 nucleotide sequence: TGTGCCAGCTCACCTAGGCCGGGACAACCTAGCAATCAGCCCCAGCATTTT. The entire variable domain, with the rest obtained from reference TRBV18 and TRBJ1-5, is as follows: NAGVMQNPRHLVRRRGQEARLRCSPMKGHSHVYWYRQLPEEGLKFMVYLQKENIIDESGMPKERFSAEFPKEGPSILRIQQVVRGDSAAYFCASSPRPGQPSNQPQHFGDGTRLSIL.

This clonotype was detected only a few times. The rearrangement joins TRBV21-1 to TRBJ2-4; the table assigns TRBD2, which was not confirmed against the DNA. TRBV21-1 constitutes a pseudogene. The CDR3 extends over 17 amino acids. CDR3 sequence reads: CASSKDPPYGAKNIQYF. The CDR3 coding sequence is TGTGCCAGCAGCAAAGACCCTCCCTATGGGGCCAAAAACATTCAGTACTTC.